The rows below give T cell receptor beta chains drawn from one sample of a study of shared clonotypes between healthy human individuals. Generated by immunoSEQ multiplex PCR, the TCRdb table keeps only in-frame clones and is missing some. The data hold 1 million to 1.2 million clones, with roughly 80% observed a single time. The sample taken for sequencing was memory CD4+ T cells from PBMCs. These receptors were collected from a young man in good health. Some clones in this sample may be carry-over from other donors' samples. Each CDR3 is given with its conserved first and last residue. The D gene is left open where the match is weak. Size values are once, few and many counts, or a class for expanded clones, and some rows have none.

TRBJ2-1,-,TRBV15,TRBD2,CATSRGGTRSREQFF,TGTGCCACCAGCAGAGGTGGGACTAGATCTCGGGAGCAGTTCTTC
TRBJ2-7,-,TRBV5-1,TRBD2,CASSVGSSGSVHEQYF,TGCGCCAGCAGCGTCGGATCTAGCGGGAGCGTCCACGAGCAGTACTTC
TRBJ2-1,-,TRBV29-1,TRBD2,CSVAPSGRRGEQFF,TGCAGCGTTGCGCCTAGCGGGAGGCGAGGGGAGCAGTTCTTC
TRBJ1-5,-,TRBV19,TRBD1,CASRRGGPDLYSNQPQHF,TGTGCCAGTAGGAGAGGGGGCCCAGACCTCTATAGCAATCAGCCCCAGCATTTT
TRBJ1-4,-,TRBV6-1,-,CASYQPARNYEKLFF,TGTGCCAGCTATCAGCCAGCGAGAAACTATGAAAAACTGTTTTTT
TRBJ2-1,once,TRBV7-9,TRBD2,CASSSTGLGGNEQFF,TGTGCCAGCAGCTCTACGGGACTAGGGGGGAATGAGCAGTTCTTC
TRBJ2-1,-,TRBV7-2,-,CASSLGVGYNEQFF,TGTGCCAGCAGCTTAGGTGTGGGCTACAATGAGCAGTTCTTC
TRBJ2-3,-,TRBV7-9,-,CASNQWGVAGYSTDTQYF,TGTGCCAGCAACCAGTGGGGGGTGGCGGGATATAGCACAGATACGCAGTATTTT
TRBJ2-5,-,TRBV7-2,TRBD2,CASSLASGRVTQYF,TGTGCCAGCAGCTTAGCTAGCGGGAGGGTGACCCAGTACTTC
TRBJ1-1,few,TRBV5-1,TRBD1,CASSLGTANTEAFF,TGCGCCAGCAGCCTCGGGACAGCGAACACTGAAGCTTTCTTT
TRBJ2-3,-,TRBV19,-,CASSPQGKSTDTQYF,TGTGCCAGTAGTCCACAGGGTAAGAGCACAGATACGCAGTATTTT
TRBJ1-3,few,TRBV5-1,TRBD1,CASSLDREFSGNTIYF,TGCGCCAGCAGCCTGGACAGGGAGTTTTCTGGAAACACCATATATTTT
TRBJ2-2,-,TRBV6-5,TRBD2,CASSLAGGGTGELFF,TGTGCCAGCAGTTTAGCGGGAGGGGGCACCGGGGAGCTGTTTTTT
TRBJ1-3,-,TRBV27,-,CASSPGTNSGNTIYF,TGTGCCAGCAGTCCCGGGACAAACTCTGGAAACACCATATATTTT
TRBJ1-3,few,TRBV9,-,CASSAQVDSGNTIYF,TGTGCCAGCAGCGCCCAGGTTGATTCTGGAAACACCATATATTTT
TRBJ2-3,-,TRBV2,-,CASGLALDTQYF,TGTGCCAGCGGGCTAGCGTTGGATACGCAGTATTTT
TRBJ1-3,many,TRBV7-3,-,CASSQRPIGSGNTIYF,TGTGCCAGCAGCCAAAGACCGATCGGCTCTGGAAACACCATATATTTT
TRBJ2-5,-,TRBV30,TRBD2,CAWSAPGGSQLGLAQYF,TGTGCCTGGAGTGCCCCCGGCGGGAGTCAATTAGGGTTAGCCCAGTACTTC
TRBJ2-5,-,TRBV7-9,-,CASSFVRQETQYF,TGTGCCAGCAGCTTCGTGAGGCAAGAGACCCAGTACTTC
TRBJ2-3,-,TRBV9,-,CASSVEAGPDTQYF,TGTGCCAGCAGCGTAGAGGCGGGGCCAGATACGCAGTATTTT
TRBJ2-3,many,TRBV5-1,-,CASSSAAAPGGDTQYF,TGCGCCAGCAGCTCGGCGGCGGCCCCCGGAGGGGATACGCAGTATTTT
TRBJ1-3,few,TRBV28,TRBD1,CASSLPWTGIFGNTIYF,TGTGCCAGCAGTTTACCCTGGACAGGAATATTTGGAAACACCATATATTTT
TRBJ1-2,once,TRBV5-4,-,CASNAMGGFDGYTF,TGTGCCAGCAACGCTATGGGGGGATTCGATGGCTACACCTTC
TRBJ1-1,-,TRBV5-6,-,CASSLVLGTEAFF,TGTGCCAGCAGCTTGGTGTTGGGGACTGAAGCTTTCTTT
TRBJ2-1,-,TRBV5-1,-,CASSFGVLYEQFF,TGCGCCAGCAGCTTCGGGGTTTTATATGAGCAGTTCTTC
TRBJ2-6,-,TRBV15,TRBD2,CATSRGGSGANVLTF,TGTGCCACCAGCCGGGGGGGCTCTGGGGCCAACGTCCTGACTTTC
TRBJ2-1,few,TRBV7-2,-,CASSLGAGLDNEQFF,TGTGCCAGCAGCTTAGGGGCAGGGTTGGATAATGAGCAGTTCTTC
TRBJ1-6,few,TRBV30,-,CAWNPTGGDNSPLHF,TGTGCCTGGAATCCTACGGGGGGAGATAATTCACCCCTCCACTTT
TRBJ2-5,-,TRBV30,-,CAWSRGETQYF,TGTGCCTGGAGCCGCGGGGAGACCCAGTACTTC
TRBJ2-1,-,TRBV7-2,TRBD2,CASSSLAGGTYNEQFF,TGTGCCAGCAGCTCCTTAGCGGGAGGCACGTACAATGAGCAGTTCTTC
TRBJ2-5,-,TRBV5-4,-,CASSPGQHQETQYF,TGTGCCAGCAGCCCCGGACAGCACCAAGAGACCCAGTACTTC
TRBJ2-3,-,TRBV10-3,TRBD2,CAITRGLGSFDTQYF,TGTGCCATCACCCGGGGACTAGGTTCATTTGATACGCAGTATTTT
TRBJ1-2,-,TRBV28,TRBD1,CASSPGGGGYTF,TGTGCCAGCAGTCCAGGGGGAGGTGGCTACACCTTC
TRBJ2-7,-,TRBV29-1,-,CSAQGRAYEQYF,TGCAGCGCGCAGGGGAGAGCCTACGAGCAGTACTTC
TRBJ1-5,-,TRBV7-8,TRBD1,CASSAGTGFNQPQHF,TGTGCCAGCAGCGCCGGGACAGGGTTCAATCAGCCCCAGCATTTT